This entry concerns a single T cell receptor (beta chain). This receptor's antigen is unknown. There are no base qualities to consult, and no much larger clone falls within one base. V has 5 bases trimmed and J has 6 bases trimmed; junction bases matching no gene number 9. Inclusive of the bounding cysteine and phenylalanine, the CDR3 is 15 residues long. The read is trimmed to its CDR3 DNA, 45 bases read in frame from base 1. From a lookup of the germline V gene, CDR1 and CDR2 are MNHNS and SASEGT. This record comes from a study of blood T cells in healthy people across ages (dated by TCRdb to the mid-2010s). General notes on the study: In model experiments, template switching captured roughly one uniquely barcoded TCR beta cDNA molecule for every two T cells. To avoid experimental bias, donors of different ages were randomly spread across the sequencing lanes. The study analyzed two additional independent replicas of 1 million unique cDNA reads from the same blood draw for two donors, one aged 18 to 29 and one aged 80 or older. The study measured age-related changes in TCR beta repertoire diversity using deep sequencing normalized with unique cDNA molecular identifiers. Donors were grouped into four age groups: young (average about 15 years), middle-aged (over 35), aged (around 66) and long-lived (over 80).

The receptor library was made with 5' RACE. Sequencing was carried out with an Illumina HiSeq 2500. The second PCR ran for roughly 7 to 12 cycles and used a J-beta primer mix along with a sample-barcoded 5' primer. Each TCR beta cDNA molecule received a unique molecular identifier from a template-switch 5' adaptor carrying 12 random nucleotides. At least 2.5 million CDR3-containing paired-end reads were obtained from each sample. The Mint cDNA synthesis kit, primed by a TRBC-specific oligonucleotide, was used to synthesize first-strand cDNA from all RNA. After uracil-DNA glycosylase treatment, a first 18-cycle PCR used universal primers M1SS and BC2_uni_R on all cDNA. The source study handled its data this way. Normalization of each sample was performed by random selection of 1 million high-quality reads, each carrying a distinct molecular identifier. Instead of being binned into consensus sequences, reads that shared molecular identifiers were thrown out. MiTCR, set to a Q25 quality threshold and the strictest error-elimination algorithm, was used for CDR3 identification, clonotype clustering and error correction. Lower-bound total TCR beta diversity was estimated with a nonparametric unseen species model using Euler transformation. TCRdb handled the public reads itself, with Q25 trimming in fastp and clone calling in MiXCR, and kept productive beta chains. CDR3 protein duplicates are merged, each entry listing the most common genes and DNA. TCRdb assigned the V and J calls; the authors' analysis was not used. The sample table contains about 590,000 distinct CDR3 sequences; only one count was recorded for about 30% of them. Of the sample, around 14% falls within the top ten clones.

Donors were 39 systemically healthy Caucasian individuals from Russia aged roughly 6 to 90 years. Approximately 9 milliliters of peripheral blood were collected from each donor into EDTA-treated Vacutainer tubes. Ficoll-Paque density-gradient centrifugation was used to isolate PBMCs, with at least 6.5 million per sample. Total RNA was extracted from PBMCs with Trizol reagent, with at least 5 micrograms obtained per sample. The percentages of naive CD45RAhigh/CD27high T cells were determined by flow cytometry on a PBMC aliquot from every donor. Findings and caveats that apply to the study as a whole: Compared with the aged group, the long-lived group had more naive CD4+ T cells, fewer expanded clones and increased TCR diversity, suggesting age selection. Conclusive comparison of naive and antigen-experienced compartments was prevented by the profiling of bulk unsorted PBMCs. As age increased, observed TCR beta diversity per million T cells dropped in a roughly linear way, and a significant reduction was already evident by age around 41. Because the CMV infection status of the donors was unknown, age-related changes in expanded clonotypes may potentially have been confounded. Total diversity estimates from one million sequenced T cells were considered lower bounds and underestimates. Observed TCR beta diversity correlated strongly with the percentage of naive T cells measured by flow cytometry.

The TCR comes from a woman at least 80 years old in good health. The rearranged chain carries TRBV6-1 and TRBJ1-5; 8 nucleotides in the junction match TRBD1. Sequenced material: blood. The sequenced DNA: TGTGCCAGCAGTTTCCCGACAGGGGTCCCTCAGCCCCAGCATTTT. Its translation is CASSFPTGVPQPQHF.